The clone carrying this T cell receptor (beta chain) appeared a few times. What it binds is not known. Donors underwent one heparinised blood draw, approximately 120 mL on average. The germline V gene encodes CDR1 SGHTS and CDR2 YDEGEE. The CDR3 has 15 residues. V lost 2 bases, J lost 5 bases, and 5 bases stayed unmatched. This sample was taken from a study of beta chain features in type 1 diabetes. Overall study: Patients looked much like healthy donors when it came to age, gender and cell yields. The samples had 85 million to 130 million sorted cells examined in all. Overall study results and limits: Any HLA effect on TCRB rearrangement was left unresolved by small sub-analyses. Among all four CD4+ subsets, Type 1 diabetes patients had TCRB CDR3s that were moderately but significantly shorter.

Expressed TCRB transcripts were sequenced after all isolated RNA was converted to cDNA. Assay: immunoSEQ multiplex PCR; the TCRdb copy retains only in-frame clones and omits some. The sample contains 600,000 or so clones, 9.5% to 15% of which appear only once. The sample consisted of naive CD4+ T cells from blood. The clonotype was recovered from a man aged 25-40 years with type 1 diabetes. This chain links TRBV5-8 with TRBJ2-1; 9 bases align to TRBD2. CDR3 protein: CASSFLRGGNNEQFF. In DNA form, the CDR3 reads TGTGCCAGCAGCTTCCTGCGGGGGGGCAACAATGAGCAGTTCTTC.